The rows below give T cell receptor beta chains drawn from one sample of a study of blood T cell repertoires in COVID-19. Using immunoSEQ multiplex PCR, the repertoire was profiled, and TCRdb retains in-frame clones only, with some absent. Of about 260,000 clones listed, 70% to 90% are singletons. Sequencing was performed on peripheral blood. These receptors came from a woman in her sixties with COVID-19, enrolled during active disease. The CDR3 runs from the conserved cysteine through the conserved F or W. D genes are given only for firm matches. Where a row states a size, it is once, few, many or the class of an expanded clone; other rows omit it.

D gene: TRBD1; J gene: TRBJ2-3; clone size: NA; V gene: TRBV18; CDR3 DNA: TGTGCCAGCTCGCCTCGACAGGGGTCAGATACGCAGTATTTT; CDR3 protein: CASSPRQGSDTQYF
D gene: TRBD1; J gene: TRBJ1-3; clone size: NA; V gene: TRBV18; CDR3 DNA: TGTGCCAGCTCACCACCGCCGGGACAGGGGAGAAACACCATATATTTT; CDR3 protein: CASSPPPGQGRNTIYF
D gene: NA; J gene: TRBJ1-2; clone size: NA; V gene: TRBV7-2; CDR3 DNA: TGTGCCAGCAGCCCCCGGACTGCGAACTATGGCTACACCTTC; CDR3 protein: CASSPRTANYGYTF
D gene: TRBD2; J gene: TRBJ2-7; clone size: NA; V gene: TRBV28; CDR3 DNA: TGTGCCAGCAGTTTCAGGTTTAGCGGGAGGGCCGCCGAGCAGTACTTC; CDR3 protein: CASSFRFSGRAAEQYF
D gene: NA; J gene: TRBJ1-3; clone size: NA; V gene: TRBV9; CDR3 DNA: TGTGCCAGCAGCCGGGGGGGTGGCGGAAACACCATATATTTT; CDR3 protein: CASSRGGGGNTIYF
D gene: NA; J gene: TRBJ1-1; clone size: NA; V gene: TRBV19; CDR3 DNA: TGTGCCAGTAGCACCCCAGGGGCCTTTCCTAAACGGGAAGCTTTCTTT; CDR3 protein: CASSTPGAFPKREAFF
D gene: NA; J gene: TRBJ1-5; clone size: NA; V gene: TRBV6-5; CDR3 DNA: TGTGCCAGTGGGCGGGATGGCAATCAGCCCCAGCATTTT; CDR3 protein: CASGRDGNQPQHF
D gene: NA; J gene: TRBJ2-2; clone size: NA; V gene: TRBV6-5; CDR3 DNA: TGTGCCAGCATGGGGCAGGGGAACACCGGGGAGCTGTTTTTT; CDR3 protein: CASMGQGNTGELFF
D gene: TRBD1; J gene: TRBJ2-2; clone size: NA; V gene: TRBV7-2; CDR3 DNA: TGTGCCAGCAGCCCGGACAGGGTGACGGCGAACACCGGGGAGCTGTTTTTT; CDR3 protein: CASSPDRVTANTGELFF
D gene: NA; J gene: TRBJ2-1; clone size: NA; V gene: TRBV9; CDR3 DNA: TGTGCCAGCAGCGTAGCGCTAAGCTCCTACAATGAGCAGTTCTTC; CDR3 protein: CASSVALSSYNEQFF
D gene: NA; J gene: TRBJ2-5; clone size: once; V gene: TRBV4-1; CDR3 DNA: TGCGCCAGCAGCCAAAGGGGGATTCGGCAAGAGACCCAGTACTTC; CDR3 protein: CASSQRGIRQETQYF
D gene: TRBD2; J gene: TRBJ2-3; clone size: NA; V gene: TRBV3-1/TRBV3-2; CDR3 DNA: TGTGCCAGCAGCCAAGAGGAGACCCGCCGGGGGGCAGATACGCAGTATTTT; CDR3 protein: CASSQEETRRGADTQYF
D gene: NA; J gene: TRBJ1-4; clone size: NA; V gene: TRBV27; CDR3 DNA: TGTGCCAGCAGTTTATCGAGAACTCACTTGGGAGATGAAAAACTGTTTTTT; CDR3 protein: CASSLSRTHLGDEKLFF
D gene: NA; J gene: TRBJ2-5; clone size: NA; V gene: TRBV5-5; CDR3 DNA: TGTGCCAGCAGCTTTGACATCTTCTCTTGGGAGACCCAGTACTTC; CDR3 protein: CASSFDIFSWETQYF
D gene: NA; J gene: TRBJ1-4; clone size: NA; V gene: TRBV9; CDR3 DNA: TGTGCCAGCAGCGTAGGTACAACTAATGAAAAACTGTTTTTT; CDR3 protein: CASSVGTTNEKLFF
D gene: TRBD1; J gene: TRBJ1-4; clone size: NA; V gene: TRBV5-4; CDR3 DNA: TGTGCCAGCAGCTTGGAGGGGGCCAATGAAAAACTGTTTTTT; CDR3 protein: CASSLEGANEKLFF